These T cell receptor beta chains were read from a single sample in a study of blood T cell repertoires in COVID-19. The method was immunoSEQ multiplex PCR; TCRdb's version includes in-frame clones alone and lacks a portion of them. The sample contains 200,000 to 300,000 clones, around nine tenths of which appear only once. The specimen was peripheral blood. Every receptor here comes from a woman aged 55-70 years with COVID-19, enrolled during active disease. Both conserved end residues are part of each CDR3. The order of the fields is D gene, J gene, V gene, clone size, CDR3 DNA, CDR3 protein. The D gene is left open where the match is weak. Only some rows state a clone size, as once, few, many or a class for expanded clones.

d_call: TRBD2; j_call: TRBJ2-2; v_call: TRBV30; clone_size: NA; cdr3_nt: TGTGCCTGGAGTGGCGGAGCGGGAAACACCGGGGAGCTGTTTTTT; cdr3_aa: CAWSGGAGNTGELFF
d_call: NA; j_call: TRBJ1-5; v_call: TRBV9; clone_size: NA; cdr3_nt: TGTGCCAGCAGCGTAGACCCCTCGGGGCAGCCCCAGCATTTT; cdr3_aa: CASSVDPSGQPQHF
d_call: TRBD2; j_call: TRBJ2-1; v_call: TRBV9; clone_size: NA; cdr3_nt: TGTGCCAGCAGCGCGGGACTAGTTGGCTACAATGAGCAGTTCTTC; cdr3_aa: CASSAGLVGYNEQFF
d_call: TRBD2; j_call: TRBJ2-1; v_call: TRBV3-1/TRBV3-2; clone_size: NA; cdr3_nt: TGTGCCAGCAGCCAACTTACCGGGACTAGAGAGCAGTTCTTC; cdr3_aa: CASSQLTGTREQFF
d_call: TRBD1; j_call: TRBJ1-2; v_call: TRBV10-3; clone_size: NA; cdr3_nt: TGTGCCATCAGTGGTTCCCGGACAGGGAGAGGGGTTACTATTGGTGGCTACACCTTC; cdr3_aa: CAISGSRTGRGVTIGGYTF
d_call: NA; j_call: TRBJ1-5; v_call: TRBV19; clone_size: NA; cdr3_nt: TGTGCCAGTAAGACCGGGACAAGGGATCAGCCCCAGCATTTT; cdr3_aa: CASKTGTRDQPQHF
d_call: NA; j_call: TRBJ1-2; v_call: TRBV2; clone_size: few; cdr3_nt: TGTGCCAGCAGTAAGAGAGACTACACCTTC; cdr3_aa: CASSKRDYTF
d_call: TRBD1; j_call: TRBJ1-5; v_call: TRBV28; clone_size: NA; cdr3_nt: TGTGCCAGCAGTTTGCCGGGACAGGGTGTCCGTCAGCCCCAGCATTTT; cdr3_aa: CASSLPGQGVRQPQHF
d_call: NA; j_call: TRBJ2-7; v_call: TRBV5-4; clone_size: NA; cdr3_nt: TGTGCCAGCAGCTTTAGCTCCTACGAGCAGTACTTC; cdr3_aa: CASSFSSYEQYF
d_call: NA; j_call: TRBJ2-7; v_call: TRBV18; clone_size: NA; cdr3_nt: TGTGCCAGCTCACCTGGGCAGATCTACGAGCAGTACTTC; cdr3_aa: CASSPGQIYEQYF
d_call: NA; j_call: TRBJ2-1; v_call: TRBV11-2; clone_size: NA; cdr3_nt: TGTGCCAGCAGCTTCCGACTGCGGGGACGGTACAATGAGCAGTTCTTC; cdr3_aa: CASSFRLRGRYNEQFF
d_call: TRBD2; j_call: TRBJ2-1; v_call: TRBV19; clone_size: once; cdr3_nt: TGTGCCAGTAGTATCCCAACTACTAGCGGGGGGGACAATGAGCAGTTCTTC; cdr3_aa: CASSIPTTSGGDNEQFF
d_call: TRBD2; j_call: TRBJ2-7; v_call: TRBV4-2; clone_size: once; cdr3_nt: TGTGCCAGCAGGGGAGGGAGTCTGTACGAGCAGTACTTC; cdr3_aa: CASRGGSLYEQYF
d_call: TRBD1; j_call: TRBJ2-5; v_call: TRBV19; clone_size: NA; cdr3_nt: TGTGCCAGTAGTTTCACCAGGGGGGAGACCCAGTACTTC; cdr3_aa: CASSFTRGETQYF
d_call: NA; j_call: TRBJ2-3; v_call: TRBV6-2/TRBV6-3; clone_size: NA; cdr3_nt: TGTGCCAGCACCCCCCAACGACTACCCAGCACAGATACGCAGTATTTT; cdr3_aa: CASTPQRLPSTDTQYF
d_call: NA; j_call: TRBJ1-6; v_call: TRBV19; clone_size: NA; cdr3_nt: TGTGCCAGTAGTCAAAGGAGTAATTCACCCCTCCACTTT; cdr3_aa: CASSQRSNSPLHF
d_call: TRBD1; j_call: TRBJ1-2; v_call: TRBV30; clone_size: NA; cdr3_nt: TGTGCCTGGAGACGGGGGACAGCCTGGAACTATGGCTACACCTTC; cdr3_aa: CAWRRGTAWNYGYTF
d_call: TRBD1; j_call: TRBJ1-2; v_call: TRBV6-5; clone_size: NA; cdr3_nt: TGTGCCAGCAGAACGTCGGGACAGGGTATATGGGGCTACACCTTC; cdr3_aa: CASRTSGQGIWGYTF
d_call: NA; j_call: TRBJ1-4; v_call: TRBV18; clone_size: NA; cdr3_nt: TGTGCCAGCTCACCAATACAGGACGAAAAACTGTTTTTT; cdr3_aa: CASSPIQDEKLFF
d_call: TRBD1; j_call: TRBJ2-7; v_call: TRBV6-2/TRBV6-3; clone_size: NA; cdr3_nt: TGTGCCAGCAGTTACTTCGGACAGGGCGAGCAGTACTTC; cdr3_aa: CASSYFGQGEQYF
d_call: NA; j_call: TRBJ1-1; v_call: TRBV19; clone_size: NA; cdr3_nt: TGTGCCAGTAGTATGGGAGAACAAGCTTTCTTT; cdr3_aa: CASSMGEQAFF
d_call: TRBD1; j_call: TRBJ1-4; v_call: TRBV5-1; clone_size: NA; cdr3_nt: TGCGCCAGCAGCCCTGGGACAGGGAGGGGAGAAAAACTGTTTTTT; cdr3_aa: CASSPGTGRGEKLFF
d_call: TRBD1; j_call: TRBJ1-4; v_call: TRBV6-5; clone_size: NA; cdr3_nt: TGTGCCAGCAGTTACTCTGGGACAGGGGGTGAAAAACTGTTTTTT; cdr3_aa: CASSYSGTGGEKLFF
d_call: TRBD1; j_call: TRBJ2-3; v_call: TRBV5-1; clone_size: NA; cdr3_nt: TGCGCCAGCAGCCCCCTGCAGGCAGGGGGCGGCACAGATACGCAGTATTTT; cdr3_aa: CASSPLQAGGGTDTQYF
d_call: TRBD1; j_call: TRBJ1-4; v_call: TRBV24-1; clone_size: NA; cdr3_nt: TGTGCCACCAGTGATCCTTCACAGACAGGGGAGGAGGGTGAAAAACTGTTTTTT; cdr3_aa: CATSDPSQTGEEGEKLFF
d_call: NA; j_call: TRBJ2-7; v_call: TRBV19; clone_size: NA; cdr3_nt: TGTGCCACTTCTTTGGGGGGCGACTTCGCGGGAGAGGCCGAGCAGTACTTC; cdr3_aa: CATSLGGDFAGEAEQYF
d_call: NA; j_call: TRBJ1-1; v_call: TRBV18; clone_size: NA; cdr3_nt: TGTGCCAGCTCACCAACCACAGGTAACACTGAAGCTTTCTTT; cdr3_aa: CASSPTTGNTEAFF
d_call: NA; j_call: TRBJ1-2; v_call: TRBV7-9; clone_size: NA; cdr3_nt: TGTGCCAGCAGACGAACCCCCGGGAAGGCCTATGGCTACACCTTC; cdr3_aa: CASRRTPGKAYGYTF
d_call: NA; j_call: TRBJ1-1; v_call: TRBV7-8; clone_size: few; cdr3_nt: TGTGCCAGCAGCTCTATTTCTGGCACTGAAGCTTTCTTT; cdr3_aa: CASSSISGTEAFF
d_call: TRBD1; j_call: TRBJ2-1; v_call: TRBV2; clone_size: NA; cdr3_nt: TGTGCCAGCAGTCGCACCGGGACAGCCTCCTACAATGAGCAGTTCTTC; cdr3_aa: CASSRTGTASYNEQFF
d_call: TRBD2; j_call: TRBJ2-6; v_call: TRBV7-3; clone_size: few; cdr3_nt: TGTGCCAGCAGCTTAATAGCGGGAGGGAATAACGTCCTGACTTTC; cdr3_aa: CASSLIAGGNNVLTF
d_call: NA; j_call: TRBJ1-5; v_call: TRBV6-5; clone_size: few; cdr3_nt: TGTGCCAGCAACCCGACGGGTAGCAATCAGCCCCAGCATTTT; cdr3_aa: CASNPTGSNQPQHF
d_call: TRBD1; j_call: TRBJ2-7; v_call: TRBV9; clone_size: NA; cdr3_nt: TGTGCCAGCAGCGTAGCCCCGACAGGGCAGGGGTACGAGCAGTACTTC; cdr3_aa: CASSVAPTGQGYEQYF
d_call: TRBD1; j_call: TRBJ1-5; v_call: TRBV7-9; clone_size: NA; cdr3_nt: TGTGCCAGCCAGGGGGACAGAGCAGGCCAGCCCCAGCATTTT; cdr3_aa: CASQGDRAGQPQHF
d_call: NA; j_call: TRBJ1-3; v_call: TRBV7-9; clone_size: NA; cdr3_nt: TGTGCCAGCAGCTTAGGAGCAGGCCGACCCTCTGGAAACACCATATATTTT; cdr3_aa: CASSLGAGRPSGNTIYF
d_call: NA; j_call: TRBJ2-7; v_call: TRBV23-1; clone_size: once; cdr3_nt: TGCGCCAGCAGCCGGACATTCAGGTTCTACGAGCAGTACTTC; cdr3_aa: CASSRTFRFYEQYF
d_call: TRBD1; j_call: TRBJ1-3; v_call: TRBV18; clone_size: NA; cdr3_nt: TGTGCCAGCTCACGAAAAGGGACAGACGGGGGAAACACCATATATTTT; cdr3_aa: CASSRKGTDGGNTIYF
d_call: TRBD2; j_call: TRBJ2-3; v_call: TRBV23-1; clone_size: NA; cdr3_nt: TGCGCCAGCAGTCAAGCGAACGGGGGGACAGATACGCAGTATTTT; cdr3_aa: CASSQANGGTDTQYF
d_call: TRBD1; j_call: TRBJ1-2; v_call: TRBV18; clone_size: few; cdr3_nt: TGTGCCAGCTCACCGGGGACAGGACCGAACTATGGCTACACCTTC; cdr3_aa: CASSPGTGPNYGYTF
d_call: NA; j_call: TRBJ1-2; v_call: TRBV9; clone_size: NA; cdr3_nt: TGTGCCAGCAGCGTAACCAGGGCTCGGGAGGGCTACACCTTC; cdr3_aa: CASSVTRAREGYTF
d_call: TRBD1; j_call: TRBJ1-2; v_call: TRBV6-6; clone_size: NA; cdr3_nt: TGTGCCAGCAGTCACGACAGGGGCCTCGGATCGCGTGGCTACACCTTC; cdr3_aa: CASSHDRGLGSRGYTF
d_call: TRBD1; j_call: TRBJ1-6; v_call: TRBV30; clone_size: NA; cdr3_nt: TGTGCCTGGAGTGGGGACAGTAATTCGCCCCTCCACTTT; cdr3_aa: CAWSGDSNSPLHF
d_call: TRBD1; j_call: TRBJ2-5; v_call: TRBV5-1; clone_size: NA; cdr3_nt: TGCGCCAGTACCACAGGGGGAGAGACCCGGTACTTC; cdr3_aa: CASTTGGETRYF
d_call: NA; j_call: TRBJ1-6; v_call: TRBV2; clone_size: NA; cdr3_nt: TGTGCCAGCAGTGAAACCAGGGGTAATTCACCCCTCCACTTT; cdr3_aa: CASSETRGNSPLHF
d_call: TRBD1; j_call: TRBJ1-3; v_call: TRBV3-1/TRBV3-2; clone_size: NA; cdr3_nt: TGTGCCAGCAGCCATGGGACAGGGACGTCTGGAAACACCATATATTTT; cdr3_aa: CASSHGTGTSGNTIYF